Listed here is a single TCR beta chain. CDR1 and CDR2 from the germline V gene are GTSNPN and SVGIG (reference sequence). V lost 2 bases to trimming and J lost 4 bases; unmatched junction nucleotides: 5. The CDR3 runs to 14 residues. Cohorts were based on clinical histories the participants reported. Before being deemed recovered, Cohort 3 donors had two negative PCRs, clearance, or symptom resolution. The data are from a study of blood T cell repertoires in COVID-19. Method: immunoSEQ multiplex PCR; TCRdb's copy keeps in-frame clones and lacks some. The sample records under 200,000 clones, approximately 80% being singletons.

This chain joins TRBV30 and TRBJ1-1; 9 bases map to TRBD1. Input material: PBMCs or T cells enriched from blood (not recorded which). This clonotype originated in a woman aged 60 to 75 who had recovered from COVID-19. CDR3 coding DNA: TGTGCCTGGAGTTCCCCGGGACAGGGCACTGAAGCTTTCTTT. As protein: CAWSSPGQGTEAFF.